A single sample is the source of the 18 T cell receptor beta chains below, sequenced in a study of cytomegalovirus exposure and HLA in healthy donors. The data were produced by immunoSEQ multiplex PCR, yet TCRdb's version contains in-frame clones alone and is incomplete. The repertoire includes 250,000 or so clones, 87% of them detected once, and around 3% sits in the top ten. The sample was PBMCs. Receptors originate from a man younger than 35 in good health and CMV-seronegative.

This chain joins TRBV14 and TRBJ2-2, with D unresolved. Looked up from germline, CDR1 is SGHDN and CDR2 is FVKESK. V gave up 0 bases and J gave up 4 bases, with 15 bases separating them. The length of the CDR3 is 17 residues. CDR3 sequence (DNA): TGTGCCAGCAGCCAAGAAGGAAATAGCCAATCCACCGGGGAGCTGTTTTTT. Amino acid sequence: CASSQEGNSQSTGELFF.

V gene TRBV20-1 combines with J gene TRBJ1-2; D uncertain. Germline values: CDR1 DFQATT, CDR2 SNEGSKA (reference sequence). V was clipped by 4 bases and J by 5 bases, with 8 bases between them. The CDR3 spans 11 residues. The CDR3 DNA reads TGCAGTGCTACCCAGATTTATGGCTACACCTTC. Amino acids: CSATQIYGYTF.

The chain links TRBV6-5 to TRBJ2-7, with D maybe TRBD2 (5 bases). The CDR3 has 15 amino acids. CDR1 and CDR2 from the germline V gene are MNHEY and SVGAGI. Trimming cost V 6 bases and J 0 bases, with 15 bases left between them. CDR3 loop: CASSPRPTSSYEQYF. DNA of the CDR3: TGTGCCAGCAGCCCCCGACCAACTAGCTCCTACGAGCAGTACTTC.

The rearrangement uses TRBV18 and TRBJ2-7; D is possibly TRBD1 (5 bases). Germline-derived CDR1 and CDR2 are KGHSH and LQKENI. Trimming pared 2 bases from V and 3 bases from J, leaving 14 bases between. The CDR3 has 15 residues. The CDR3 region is CASSPTRTYFYEQYF. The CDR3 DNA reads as TGTGCCAGCTCACCAACACGGACATATTTCTACGAGCAGTACTTC.

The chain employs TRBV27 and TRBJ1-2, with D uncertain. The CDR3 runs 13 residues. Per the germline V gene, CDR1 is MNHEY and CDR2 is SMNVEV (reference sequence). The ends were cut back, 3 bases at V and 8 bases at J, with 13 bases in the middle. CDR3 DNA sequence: TGTGCCAGCAGTTTTACGGACTATAGGGGCTACACCTTC. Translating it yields CASSFTDYRGYTF.

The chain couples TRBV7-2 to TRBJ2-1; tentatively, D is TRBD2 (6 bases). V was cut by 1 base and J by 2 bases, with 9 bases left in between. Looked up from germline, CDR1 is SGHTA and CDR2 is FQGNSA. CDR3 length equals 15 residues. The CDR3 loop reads CASSLGVAAYNEQFF. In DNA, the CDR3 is TGTGCCAGCAGCTTAGGGGTAGCGGCCTACAATGAGCAGTTCTTC.

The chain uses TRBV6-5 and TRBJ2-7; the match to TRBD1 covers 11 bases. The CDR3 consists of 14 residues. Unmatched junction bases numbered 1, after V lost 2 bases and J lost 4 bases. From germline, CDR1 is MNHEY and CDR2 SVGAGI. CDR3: CASSYGTGGYEQYF. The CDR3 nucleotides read TGTGCCAGCAGTTACGGGACAGGGGGGTACGAGCAGTACTTC.

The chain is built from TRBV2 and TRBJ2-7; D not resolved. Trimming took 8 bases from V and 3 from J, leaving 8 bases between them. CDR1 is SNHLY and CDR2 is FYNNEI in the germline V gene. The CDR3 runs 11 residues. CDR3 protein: CASSGLYEQYF. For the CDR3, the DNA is TGTGCCAGCTCAGGCCTCTACGAGCAGTACTTC.

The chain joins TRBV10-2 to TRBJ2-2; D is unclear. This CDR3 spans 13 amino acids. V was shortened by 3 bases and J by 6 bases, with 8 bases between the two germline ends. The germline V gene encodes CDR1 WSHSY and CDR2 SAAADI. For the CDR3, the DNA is TGCGCCAGCAGTGACCAGTCCTCCGGGGAGCTGTTTTTT. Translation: CASSDQSSGELFF.

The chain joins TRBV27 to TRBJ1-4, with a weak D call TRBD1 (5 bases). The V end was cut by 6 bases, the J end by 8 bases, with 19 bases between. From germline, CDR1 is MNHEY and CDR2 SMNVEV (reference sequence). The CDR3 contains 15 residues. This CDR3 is CASRRFGQGVEKLFF. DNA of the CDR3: TGTGCCAGCAGAAGGTTCGGACAAGGGGTCGAAAAACTGTTTTTT.

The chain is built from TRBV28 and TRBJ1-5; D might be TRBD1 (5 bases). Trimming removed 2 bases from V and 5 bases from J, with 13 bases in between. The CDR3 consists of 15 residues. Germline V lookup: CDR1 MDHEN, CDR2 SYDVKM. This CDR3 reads CASSLAGNGDQPQHF. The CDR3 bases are TGTGCCAGCAGTTTAGCAGGGAATGGGGATCAGCCCCAGCATTTT.

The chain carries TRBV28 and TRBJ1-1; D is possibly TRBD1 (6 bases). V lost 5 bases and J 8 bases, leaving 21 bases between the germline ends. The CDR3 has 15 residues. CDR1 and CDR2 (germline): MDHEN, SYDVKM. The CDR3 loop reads CASSRQGPRGPEAFF. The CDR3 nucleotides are TGTGCCAGCAGTCGCCAGGGGCCCCGAGGTCCCGAAGCTTTCTTT. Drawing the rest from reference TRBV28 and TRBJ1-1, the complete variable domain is DVKVTQSSRYLVKRTGEKVFLECVQDMDHENMFWYRQDPGLGLRLIYFSYDVKMKEKGDIPEGYSVSREKKERFSLILESASTNQTSMYLCASSRQGPRGPEAFFGQGTRLTVV.

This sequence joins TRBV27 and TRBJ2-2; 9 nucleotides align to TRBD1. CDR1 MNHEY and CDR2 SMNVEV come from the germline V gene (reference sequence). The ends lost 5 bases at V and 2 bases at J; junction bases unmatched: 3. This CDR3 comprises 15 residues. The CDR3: CASSHRGRNTGELFF. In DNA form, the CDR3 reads TGTGCCAGCAGTCACAGGGGGCGAAACACCGGGGAGCTGTTTTTT.

The CDR3 is CASSETANTDTQYF. Written as DNA, the CDR3 is TGTGCCAGCAGTGAAACTGCAAACACAGATACGCAGTATTTT. V and J are TRBV2 and TRBJ2-3; no reliable D call. Germline-derived CDR1 and CDR2 are SNHLY and FYNNEI. Between the trimmed V and J ends, which lost 2 bases and 2 bases, there was a span of 8 bases. The CDR3 has 14 residues.

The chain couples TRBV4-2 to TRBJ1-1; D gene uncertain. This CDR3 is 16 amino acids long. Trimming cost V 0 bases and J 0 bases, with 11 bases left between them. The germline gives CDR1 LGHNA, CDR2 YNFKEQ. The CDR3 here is CASSQDLGPMNTEAFF. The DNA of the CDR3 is TGTGCCAGCAGCCAAGATCTTGGGCCTATGAACACTGAAGCTTTCTTT.

The CDR3 region is CASSSRDRPPYNEQFF. CDR3 nucleotides: TGTGCCAGCAGCTCCCGGGACAGACCTCCCTACAATGAGCAGTTCTTC. This chain connects TRBV27 to TRBJ2-1; TRBD1 agrees at 7 bases. The CDR3 runs 16 residues. J lost 2 bases, V lost 6 bases, and 10 bases had no gene match. Germline CDR1 reads MNHEY; CDR2 reads SMNVEV (reference sequence).

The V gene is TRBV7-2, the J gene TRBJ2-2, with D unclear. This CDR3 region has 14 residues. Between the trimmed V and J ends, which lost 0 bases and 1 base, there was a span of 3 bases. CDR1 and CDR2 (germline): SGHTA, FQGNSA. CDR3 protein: CASSLARNTGELFF. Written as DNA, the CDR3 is TGTGCCAGCAGCTTAGCCCGGAACACCGGGGAGCTGTTTTTT. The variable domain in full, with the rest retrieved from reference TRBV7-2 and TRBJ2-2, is GAGVSQSPSNKVTEKGKDVELRCDPISGHTALYWYRQSLGQGLEFLIYFQGNSAPDKSGLPSDRFSAERTGGSVSTLTIQRTQQEDSAVYLCASSLARNTGELFFGEGSRLTVL.

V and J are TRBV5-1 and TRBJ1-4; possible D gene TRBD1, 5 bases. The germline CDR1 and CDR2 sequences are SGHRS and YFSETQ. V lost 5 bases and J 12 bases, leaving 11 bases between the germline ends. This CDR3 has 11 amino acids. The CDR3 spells CASRGVAELFF. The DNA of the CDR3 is TGCGCCAGCAGAGGGGTGGCTGAACTGTTTTTT.